The 11 T cell receptor beta chains reported below all come from one sample, sequenced in a study of shared clonotypes between healthy human individuals. TCRdb keeps only in-frame clones here, not all; method: immunoSEQ multiplex PCR. The table includes about 470,000 clones, about four fifths detected once. Sequenced input: PBMCs. The receptors here all came from a woman aged 40 to 50 in good health. Some clones in this sample may be carry-over from other donors' samples.

This clone has only one observation. This rearrangement joins TRBV5-1 to TRBJ1-2, with 7 bases identical to TRBD1. J was trimmed by 2 bases and V by 0 bases; bases with no gene match: 7. The CDR3 length is 16 residues. Germline CDR1 reads SGHRS; CDR2 reads YFSETQ. CDR3 nucleotides: TGCGCCAGCAGCTTGGAAGGGGGCGTATTAAACTATGGCTACACCTTC. This encodes CASSLEGGVLNYGYTF.

The rearrangement joins TRBV27 to TRBJ2-5, with 8 bases that match TRBD1. The CDR3 is 13 amino acids. Trimming cost V 4 bases and J 2 bases; bases outside gene matches: 0. Germline lookup yields CDR1 MNHEY and CDR2 SMNVEV (reference sequence). The CDR3: CASSYRGQETQYF. The CDR3, as DNA: TGTGCCAGCAGTTACAGGGGGCAAGAGACCCAGTACTTC.

The V call is TRBV11-3, the J call TRBJ2-1, with D maybe TRBD2 (5 bases). The CDR3 covers 14 residues. Germline V CDR1 and CDR2: SGHNT, YENEEA. Between the trimmed V and J ends, which lost 0 bases and 12 bases, there was a span of 15 bases. The CDR3 here is CASSLDPSPSTQFF. CDR3 bases: TGTGCCAGCAGCTTAGATCCCTCACCTAGCACGCAGTTCTTC.

This rearrangement joins TRBV5-1 to TRBJ2-7; the D is unclear. CDR3 length: 14 residues. Germline V gene sequence: CDR1 SGHRS, CDR2 YFSETQ. Between the trimmed V and J ends, which lost 0 bases and 0 bases, there was a span of 7 bases. In nucleotides, the CDR3 is TGCGCCAGCAGCTTGGAACCGAACTCCTACGAGCAGTACTTC. Translated, it gives CASSLEPNSYEQYF.

This clone was recorded only once. The chain joins TRBV6-6 to TRBJ1-2, with unresolved D. The CDR3 totals 13 residues. Germline-derived CDR1 and CDR2 are MNHNY and SVGAGI (reference sequence). V was trimmed by 5 bases and J by 3 bases, leaving 10 bases between them. DNA of the CDR3: TGTGCCAGCAGTCCTACCGAATACTATGGCTACACCTTC. Residues: CASSPTEYYGYTF.

Regarding this clone: A read error is possible here, since a much larger clone lies one base away. Other nucleotide sequences from this sample produce the same CDR3. In nucleotides, the CDR3 is TGTGCCAGTAGTACCCCGGGACTAGCCTACGAGCAGTACTTC. This translates into CASSTPGLAYEQYF. This sequence joins TRBV19 and TRBJ2-7; 8 nucleotides match TRBD2. V lost 4 bases, J lost 2 bases, and 4 bases stayed unmatched. The CDR3 length is 14 residues. The germline gives CDR1 LNHDA, CDR2 SQIVND (reference sequence). The variable domain in full, with the rest retrieved from reference TRBV19 and TRBJ2-7, is DGGITQSPKYLFRKEGQNVTLSCEQNLNHDAMYWYRQDPGQGLRLIYYSQIVNDFQKGDIAEGYSVSREKKESFPLTVTSAQKNPTAFYLCASSTPGLAYEQYFGPGTRLTVT.

With regard to this clone: The same CDR3 arises from other DNA sequences in this sample as well. The genes are TRBV7-9 and TRBJ2-1; 8 bases line up with TRBD1. This CDR3 comprises 15 residues. In germline, CDR1 is SEHNR, CDR2 FQNEAQ (reference sequence). After removal of 5 bases from V and 1 base from J, the junction contained 4 bases not matched to a gene. CDR3 sequence: CASSLGQGSYNEQFF. The CDR3 region has the DNA TGTGCCAGCAGCCTCGGACAGGGTTCCTACAATGAGCAGTTCTTC.

This chain connects TRBV5-4 to TRBJ2-5, with D unresolved. The germline CDR1 and CDR2 sequences are SGHNT and YYREEE (reference sequence). The germline V and J ends were trimmed by 4 bases and 4 bases, with 8 bases remaining between them. CDR3 length equals 12 residues. CDR3 sequence reads: CASSLLTETQYF. CDR3 coding DNA: TGTGCCAGCAGCCTCCTAACAGAGACCCAGTACTTC.

This chain joins TRBV7-2 and TRBJ2-5, with D possibly TRBD2 on 7 matching bases. This CDR3 has 16 residues. The V end lost 5 bases, the J end lost 4 bases, and 20 bases lay between the germline ends. Germline assignment: CDR1 SGHTA and CDR2 FQGNSA. The CDR3 reads CASSPLGGALGETQYF. CDR3 DNA: TGTGCCAGCAGCCCCTTGGGGGGGGCGCTAGGAGAGACCCAGTACTTC.

This clone was seen more than once but under ten times. This chain's CDR3 is CASPLRELTDTQYF. CDR3 nucleotide sequence: TGTGCCAGCCCTCTGCGGGAGTTGACAGATACGCAGTATTTT. The chain is built from TRBV27 and TRBJ2-3, with 7 positions matching TRBD2. The CDR3 length is 14 residues. Trimming at V came to 8 bases and at J to 3 bases, leaving 8 bases not matched to a gene. Germline V gene lookup returns CDR1 MNHEY and CDR2 SMNVEV (reference sequence).

The chain is built from TRBV11-1 and TRBJ2-3, with 8 bases fitting TRBD2. Germline CDR1 and CDR2: SGHAT and FQDESV (reference sequence). The CDR3 covers 13 residues. After removal of 8 bases from V and 7 bases from J, the junction contained 8 bases not matched to a gene. CDR3 nucleotide sequence: TGTGCCAGCCTCGGGGTAGCGGGATATACGCAGTATTTT. Residues: CASLGVAGYTQYF.